This paragraph covers one TCR beta chain sequence. This entry comes from a study of blood T cell repertoires in COVID-19. Authors' processing steps: Amplification from reference gene primers served as the basis for estimated nucleated cell counts. The table came from immunoSEQ multiplex PCR; TCRdb's copy has only in-frame clones and leaves some out. V and J calls and clone size follow that table, whereas D and trimming were derived from the DNA. Among about 370,000 clones listed, around 92% were seen once. With V trimmed by 3 bases and J by 0 bases, 5 bases remained unmatched. The CDR3 is 16 residues long. CDR1 is SGHRS and CDR2 is YFSETQ in the germline V gene.

The chain joins TRBV5-1 to TRBJ2-3, with 9 bases lining up with TRBD2. The TCR comes from a young woman with COVID-19, enrolled during active disease. Sample: peripheral blood. The CDR3 nucleotides read TGCGCCAGCAGCTCTGGCGGGAGGGGTAGCACAGATACGCAGTATTTT. Translating it yields CASSSGGRGSTDTQYF.